This is a list of T cell receptor beta chains from one sample in a study of control samples from healthy donors and cancer patients. The repertoire was sequenced with immunoSEQ multiplex PCR; TCRdb's copy has only in-frame clones and lacks some. The sample comprises tens of thousands of clones, 88% of which are singletons, and around 5.4% rests with the top ten. Sequenced sample: blood. These receptors all come from a woman aged 45-65 years in good health. Both conserved end residues are part of each CDR3. D genes are given only for firm matches. Some rows mark clone size as missing; the rest say once, few, many or name a class of expanded clone.

clone_size	v_call	j_call	d_call	cdr3_nt	cdr3_aa
.	TRBV29-1	TRBJ2-3	TRBD2	TGCAGCGTTGTAGGCGCGGGGGGGCCGACAGATACGCAGTATTTT	CSVVGAGGPTDTQYF
.	TRBV24-1	TRBJ2-2	TRBD1	TGTGCCACCAGTGGTCAGGGGGCGAGGGAGATCGGGGAGCTGTTTTTT	CATSGQGAREIGELFF
.	TRBV11-2	TRBJ1-4	.	TGTGCCAGCAGCCTACTTAGATTTGAAGGTATACAAAATGAAAAACTGTTTTTT	CASSLLRFEGIQNEKLFF
once	TRBV7-8	TRBJ1-2	.	TGTGCCAGCAGCGTAACAGGCGACTATGGCTACACCTTC	CASSVTGDYGYTF
.	TRBV24-1	TRBJ1-4	TRBD1	TGTGCCACCAGCGAACAGGGGGGGGAAAAACTGTTTTTT	CATSEQGGEKLFF
.	TRBV7-8	TRBJ2-7	.	TGTGCCAGCAGCCCCTCACCCCTAAGCTCCTACGAGCAGTACTTC	CASSPSPLSSYEQYF
.	TRBV3-1/TRBV3-2	TRBJ2-3	.	TGTGCCAGCAGCCAAGTTGGAGATACGCAGTATTTT	CASSQVGDTQYF
.	TRBV9	TRBJ1-3	.	TGTGCCAGCAGCGTAAACGTAGGAAACACCATATATTTT	CASSVNVGNTIYF
.	TRBV6-1	TRBJ2-1	TRBD1	TGTGCCAGCAGTGAATTCGGACAGGGGGCCTACAATGAGCAGTTCTTC	CASSEFGQGAYNEQFF
once	TRBV7-8	TRBJ2-7	TRBD1	TGTGCCAGCAGCCCCGGGACAGGGGATTCCTACGAGCAGTACTTC	CASSPGTGDSYEQYF
.	TRBV11-2	TRBJ2-3	.	TGTGCCAGCAGCTTAGTTTCCTCAGATACGCAGTATTTT	CASSLVSSDTQYF
once	TRBV24-1	TRBJ2-7	TRBD1	TGTGCCACCAGTGAGGACAGGGCGCCCTACGAGCAGTACTTC	CATSEDRAPYEQYF
.	TRBV21-1	TRBJ1-1	.	TGTGCCAGCAGCATCGTCACAGGGGCGAACACTGAAGCTTTCTTT	CASSIVTGANTEAFF
.	TRBV29-1	TRBJ1-6	TRBD1	TGCAGCGTTGGGCGGGACAGAGATTCACCCCTCCACTTT	CSVGRDRDSPLHF
.	TRBV5-1	TRBJ2-7	.	TGCGCCAGCAGCAAAAACTACGAGCAGTACTTC	CASSKNYEQYF
once	TRBV6-5	TRBJ2-1	TRBD1	TGTGCCAGCAGTACTAAACAGGGGCGGAATGAGCAGTTCTTC	CASSTKQGRNEQFF
.	TRBV19	TRBJ2-3	.	TGTGCCAGTAGTATACGGGCGGATACGCAGTATTTT	CASSIRADTQYF
once	TRBV5-1	TRBJ1-4	.	TGCGCCAGCAGCGTCACAGGTGATGAAAAACTGTTTTTT	CASSVTGDEKLFF
.	TRBV6-7	TRBJ2-1	.	TGTGCCAGCAGTTACGACAGATCCTACAATGAGCAGTTCTTC	CASSYDRSYNEQFF
.	TRBV7-2	TRBJ2-7	TRBD1	TGTGCCAGCAGCCGGGACAGGTACTACGAGCAGTACTTC	CASSRDRYYEQYF
.	TRBV1	TRBJ2-3	.	TGCACCACCATTAAGCGAGGCGGGGACACAGATACGCAGTATTTT	CTTIKRGGDTDTQYF
once	TRBV19	TRBJ1-2	TRBD1	TGTGCCAGTACCCCGAACAGGGGGCGGTATGGCTACACCTTC	CASTPNRGRYGYTF
.	TRBV12-2	TRBJ1-5	.	TGTGCAAGTCGCTTAGCCTACCCGACGGGACAGGGAGGGAGCAATCAGCCCCAGCATTTT	CASRLAYPTGQGGSNQPQHF
.	TRBV18	TRBJ1-3	.	TGTGCCAGCTCACCATTTAACCAGGGAACCGCGGGAAACACCATATATTTT	CASSPFNQGTAGNTIYF
.	TRBV5-5	TRBJ2-7	.	TGTGCCAGCAGCTTGGGGTCCGGCGAGCAGTACTTC	CASSLGSGEQYF
.	TRBV1	TRBJ1-1	.	TGCACCAGGATACCTTCCGGGACAATGACTTTCTTT	CTRIPSGTMTFF
.	TRBV30	TRBJ1-1	.	TGTGCCTGGAGTATAAAGGGGAAAGGAAGCACTGAAGCTTTCTTT	CAWSIKGKGSTEAFF
.	TRBV6-5	TRBJ1-2	.	TGTGCCAGCAGTTCACCGGGGGGGGGTCTGGTGGATGGCTACACCTTC	CASSSPGGGLVDGYTF
.	TRBV5-1	TRBJ2-7	.	TGCGCCAGCAGCCCAGGGGACACCCAGCCTCCCTACGAGCAGTACTTC	CASSPGDTQPPYEQYF
.	TRBV6-5	TRBJ1-2	.	TGTGCCAGCAGTTACTCAGGGGGCTATGGCTACACCTTC	CASSYSGGYGYTF
.	TRBV29-1	TRBJ2-7	.	TGCAGCGCGGGACGGGGGAGTTCCTACGAGCAGTACTTC	CSAGRGSSYEQYF
.	TRBV7-2	TRBJ1-6	.	TGTGCCAGCAGCCCACAGGGATCATCACCCCTCCACTTT	CASSPQGSSPLHF
.	TRBV11-2	TRBJ2-7	.	TGTGCCAGCAGTTACCGTCTCTTGCGGGAAACGCTTTCCTACGAGCAGTACTTC	CASSYRLLRETLSYEQYF
.	TRBV19	TRBJ1-5	.	TGTGCCAGTAGAGTTGAAAGAGATCAGCCCCAGCATTTT	CASRVERDQPQHF
.	TRBV9	TRBJ1-1	.	TGTGCCAGCAGCGCTAGCGGTACGAGGGGGTTAAACACTGAAGCTTTCTTT	CASSASGTRGLNTEAFF
.	TRBV2	TRBJ2-7	.	TGTGCCACCAATCCGGACGAGCAGTACTTC	CATNPDEQYF
.	TRBV14	TRBJ1-4	.	TGTGCCAGCAGCCGAAAAGGACAGAGTAATGAAAAACTGTTTTTT	CASSRKGQSNEKLFF
few	TRBV27	TRBJ2-7	.	TGTGCCAGCAGTTTATCGAGGTCGGGTCCCGGCGGAGAGCAGTACTTC	CASSLSRSGPGGEQYF
few	TRBV30	TRBJ2-3	.	TGTGCCTGGAGTGAAACTGGACCCACAGATACGCAGTATTTT	CAWSETGPTDTQYF
.	TRBV7-8	TRBJ2-6	.	TGTGCCAGCAGCTTAAATCAGCGGCACACCTCTGGGGCCAACGTCCTGACTTTC	CASSLNQRHTSGANVLTF
.	TRBV3-1/TRBV3-2	TRBJ1-4	.	TGTGCCAGCAGCCAAGGTGTTTCGACTAATGAAAAACTGTTTTTT	CASSQGVSTNEKLFF
.	TRBV27	TRBJ1-5	.	TGTGCCAGCAGTTCGGGCGGGGGAGGCAATCAGCCCCAGCATTTT	CASSSGGGGNQPQHF
.	TRBV6-5	TRBJ1-1	TRBD1	TGTGCCAGCAGTAGACAGGGGGACACTGAAGCTTTCTTT	CASSRQGDTEAFF
.	TRBV13	TRBJ2-3	.	TGTGCCAGCAGCTCCCCTGACTCAAGCTCCACAGATACGCAGTATTTT	CASSSPDSSSTDTQYF
.	TRBV19	TRBJ2-4	TRBD2	TGTGCCAGTAGGGGGGGGTACATTCAGTACTTC	CASRGGYIQYF
.	TRBV7-8	TRBJ2-3	.	TGTGCCAGCAGCTCGCGAGCAGGGTATCCGACAGATACGCAGTATTTT	CASSSRAGYPTDTQYF
few	TRBV9	TRBJ2-2	.	TGTGCCAGCTCCAAACTCAGGGGAGATTCTACCGGGGAGCTGTTTTTT	CASSKLRGDSTGELFF
.	TRBV5-1	TRBJ2-1	.	TGCGCCAGCAGCATGCTAGGACCGCAACAATATCTGTTCTTC	CASSMLGPQQYLFF
.	TRBV2	TRBJ1-4	.	TGTGCCAGCAGTACCTCCAGGGAAAGAGGTGAAAAACTGTTTTTT	CASSTSRERGEKLFF
.	TRBV18	TRBJ1-1	.	TGTGCCAGCTCATATTCCGAGAACACTGAAGCTTTCTTT	CASSYSENTEAFF
once	TRBV18	TRBJ2-2	.	TGTGCCAGCTCACCAGCCGGGGAGCTGTTTTTT	CASSPAGELFF
once	TRBV29-1	TRBJ1-1	TRBD1	TGCAGCGTCGTAACAGGGGCGGACACTGAAGCTTTCTTT	CSVVTGADTEAFF
.	TRBV5-1	TRBJ1-2	TRBD1	TGCGCCAGCAGCTTGGGGGACAGTCCCTATGGCTACACCTTC	CASSLGDSPYGYTF
few	TRBV30	TRBJ1-5	.	TGTGCCTGGAGTGTAGAGGGTAATCAGCCCCAGCATTTT	CAWSVEGNQPQHF
.	TRBV5-1	TRBJ2-7	.	TGCGCCAGCAGCCAGAGAAGGACAGCAGACTACGAGCAGTACTTC	CASSQRRTADYEQYF